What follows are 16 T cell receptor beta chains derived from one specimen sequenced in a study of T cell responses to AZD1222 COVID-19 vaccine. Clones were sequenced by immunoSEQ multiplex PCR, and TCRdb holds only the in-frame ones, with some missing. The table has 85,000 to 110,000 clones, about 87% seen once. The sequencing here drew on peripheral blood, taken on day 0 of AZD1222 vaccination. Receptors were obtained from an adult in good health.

CDR3 bases: TGTGCCAGCAGCCACCCTAGCGGGGGGGCCACCGGGGAGCTGTTTTTT. It translates to CASSHPSGGATGELFF. The genes are TRBV14 and TRBJ2-2, with TRBD2 matching over 12 bases. Unmatched junction bases numbered 3, after V lost 3 bases and J lost 4 bases. This CDR3 contains 16 residues. Germline CDR1 SGHDN, CDR2 FVKESK.

The CDR3 DNA sequence: TGTGCCAGAAGCTTGTACGGGGACCACTCCTACGAGCAGTACTTC. Residues: CARSLYGDHSYEQYF. This chain connects TRBV5-3 to TRBJ2-7; D possibly matches TRBD1 or TRBD2 (5 bases each). TRBV5-3 is an ORF for which the function is uncertain. The CDR3 sequence is 15 residues long. V lost 1 base and J lost 0, with 11 bases in between.

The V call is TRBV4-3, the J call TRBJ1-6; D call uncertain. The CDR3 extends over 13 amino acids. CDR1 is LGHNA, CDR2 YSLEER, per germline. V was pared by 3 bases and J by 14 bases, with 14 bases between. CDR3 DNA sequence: TGCGCCAGCAGCCAGTCGGGCCCAGGAGCCCTCCACTTT. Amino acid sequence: CASSQSGPGALHF.

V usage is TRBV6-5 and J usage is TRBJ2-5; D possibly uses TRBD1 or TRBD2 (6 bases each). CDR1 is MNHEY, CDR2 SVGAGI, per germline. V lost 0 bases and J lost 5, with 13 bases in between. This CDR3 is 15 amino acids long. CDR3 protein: CASSYSVEGVETQYF. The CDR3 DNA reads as TGTGCCAGCAGTTACTCTGTGGAGGGGGTGGAGACCCAGTACTTC.

Here the CDR3 DNA reads TGTGCCACCAGCAATCCCATCCGTGTAGTCAGGGATACGCAGTATTTT. As protein: CATSNPIRVVRDTQYF. This rearrangement joins TRBV15 to TRBJ2-3, with D unresolved. Trimming took 4 bases from V and 6 from J, leaving 20 bases between them. The CDR3 loop spans 16 amino acids. Germline lookup yields CDR1 LNHNV and CDR2 YYDKDF (reference sequence).

Here the CDR3 reads CASGLPGDGNYGYTF. The DNA for the CDR3 is TGTGCTAGTGGTTTGCCCGGCGACGGGAACTATGGCTACACCTTC. The V and J genes are TRBV12-5 and TRBJ1-2; D remains ambiguous. The V gene lost 2 bases and the J gene lost 2 bases, with 12 bases spanning the gap. CDR1 is LGHNT, CDR2 FRNRAP, per germline. The CDR3 totals 15 residues.

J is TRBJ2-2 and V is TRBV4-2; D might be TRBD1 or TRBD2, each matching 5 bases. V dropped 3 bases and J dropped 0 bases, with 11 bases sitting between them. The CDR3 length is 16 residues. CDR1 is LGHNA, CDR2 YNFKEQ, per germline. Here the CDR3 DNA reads TGTGCCAGCAGCCATTCGGGGACGACGAACACCGGGGAGCTGTTTTTT. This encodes CASSHSGTTNTGELFF.

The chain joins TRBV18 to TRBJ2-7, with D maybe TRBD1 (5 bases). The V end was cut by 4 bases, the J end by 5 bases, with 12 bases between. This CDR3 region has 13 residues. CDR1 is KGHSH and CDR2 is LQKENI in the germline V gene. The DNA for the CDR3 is TGTGCCAGCTCACGAGGTCCCAGGGACGAGCAGTACTTC. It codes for CASSRGPRDEQYF.

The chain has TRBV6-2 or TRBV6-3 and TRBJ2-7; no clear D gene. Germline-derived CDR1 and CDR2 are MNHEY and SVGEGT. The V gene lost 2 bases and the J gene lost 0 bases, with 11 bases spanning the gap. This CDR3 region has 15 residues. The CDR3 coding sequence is TGTGCCAGCAGTTACGATCTCGTCAACTCCTACGAGCAGTACTTC. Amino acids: CASSYDLVNSYEQYF.

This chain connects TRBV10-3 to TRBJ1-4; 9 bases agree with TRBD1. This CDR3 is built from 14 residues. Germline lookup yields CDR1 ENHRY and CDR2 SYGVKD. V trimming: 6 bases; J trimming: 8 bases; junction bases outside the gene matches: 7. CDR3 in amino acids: CAIRGGTGGEKLFF. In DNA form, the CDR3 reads TGTGCCATCAGGGGAGGAACAGGGGGCGAAAAACTGTTTTTT.

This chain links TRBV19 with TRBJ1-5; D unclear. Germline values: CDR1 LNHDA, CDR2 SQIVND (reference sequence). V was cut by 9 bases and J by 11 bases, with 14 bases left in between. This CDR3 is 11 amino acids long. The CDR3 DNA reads TGTGCCAGCGTTGAGGAGTCGGCCCAGCATTTT. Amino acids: CASVEESAQHF. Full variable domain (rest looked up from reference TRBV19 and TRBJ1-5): DGGITQSPKYLFRKEGQNVTLSCEQNLNHDAMYWYRQDPGQGLRLIYYSQIVNDFQKGDIAEGYSVSREKKESFPLTVTSAQKNPTAFYLCASVEESAQHFGDGTRLSIL.

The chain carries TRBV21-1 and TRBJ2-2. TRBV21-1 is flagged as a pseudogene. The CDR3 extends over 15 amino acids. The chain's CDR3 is CASSTGPKGTGELFF. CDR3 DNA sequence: TGTGCCAGCAGCACCGGGCCTAAGGGCACCGGGGAGCTGTTTTTT.

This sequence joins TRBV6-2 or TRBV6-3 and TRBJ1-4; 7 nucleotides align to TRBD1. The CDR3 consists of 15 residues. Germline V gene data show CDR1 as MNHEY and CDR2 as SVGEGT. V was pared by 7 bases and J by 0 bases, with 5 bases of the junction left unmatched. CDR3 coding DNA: TGTGCCAGCACCCCGGGACAGACAACTAATGAAAAACTGTTTTTT. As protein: CASTPGQTTNEKLFF.

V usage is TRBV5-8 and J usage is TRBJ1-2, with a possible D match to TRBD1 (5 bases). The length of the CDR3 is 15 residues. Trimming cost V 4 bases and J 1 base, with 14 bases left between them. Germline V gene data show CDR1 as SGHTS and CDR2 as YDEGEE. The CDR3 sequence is CASSDWAQGNYGYTF. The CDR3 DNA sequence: TGTGCCAGCAGCGATTGGGCCCAGGGTAACTATGGCTACACCTTC.

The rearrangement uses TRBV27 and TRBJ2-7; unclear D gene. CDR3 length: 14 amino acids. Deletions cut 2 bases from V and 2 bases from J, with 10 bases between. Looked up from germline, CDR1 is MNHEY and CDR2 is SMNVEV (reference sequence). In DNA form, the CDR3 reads TGTGCCAGCAGTTTACACGGCAGCCCCTACGAGCAGTACTTC. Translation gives CASSLHGSPYEQYF.

The CDR3 region is CAWRGSGSPTQYF. As DNA, the CDR3 is TGTGCCTGGAGGGGAAGCGGGAGTCCTACGCAGTATTTT. The rearrangement links TRBV30 to TRBJ2-3; TRBD2 aligns across 8 bases. Looked up from germline, CDR1 is GTSNPN and CDR2 is SVGIG (reference sequence). The CDR3 is made up of 13 amino acids. J lost 8 bases, V lost 3 bases, and 7 bases had no gene match.